Sequencing of this T cell receptor (beta chain) was carried out in a study of T cell responses to AZD1222 COVID-19 vaccine. Overall study context: Pooled together were second doses at about 4 or about 12 weeks. Findings and limits, study-wide: Spike was spanned by vaccine-associated CD4 TCRs, with dominance at 160-218 and 743-854. Epitopes outside B.1.351 and B.1.1.7 mutated regions reportedly drew nearly half of spike TCRs. Seropositive AZD1222 recipients at baseline numbered only five or six.

Clones were sequenced by immunoSEQ multiplex PCR, and TCRdb holds only the in-frame ones, with some missing. The sample lists around 200,000 clones; just over 85% were seen once. The V gene's germline CDR1 is MGHRA and CDR2 YSYEKL. The CDR3 runs to 19 residues. Trimming left V 0 bases short and J 0 bases short, with 15 bases between. With respect to this clone: Its antigen is not known.

This specimen was peripheral blood, taken on day 0 of AZD1222 vaccination. The V gene is TRBV4-1, the J gene TRBJ2-6, with TRBD2 as a possible D gene (6 bases). The clonotype comes from an adult in good health. In nucleotides, the CDR3 is TGCGCCAGCAGCCAAGAGGGAGGAGCAGTTACCTCTGGGGCCAACGTCCTGACTTTC. Translating it yields CASSQEGGAVTSGANVLTF.